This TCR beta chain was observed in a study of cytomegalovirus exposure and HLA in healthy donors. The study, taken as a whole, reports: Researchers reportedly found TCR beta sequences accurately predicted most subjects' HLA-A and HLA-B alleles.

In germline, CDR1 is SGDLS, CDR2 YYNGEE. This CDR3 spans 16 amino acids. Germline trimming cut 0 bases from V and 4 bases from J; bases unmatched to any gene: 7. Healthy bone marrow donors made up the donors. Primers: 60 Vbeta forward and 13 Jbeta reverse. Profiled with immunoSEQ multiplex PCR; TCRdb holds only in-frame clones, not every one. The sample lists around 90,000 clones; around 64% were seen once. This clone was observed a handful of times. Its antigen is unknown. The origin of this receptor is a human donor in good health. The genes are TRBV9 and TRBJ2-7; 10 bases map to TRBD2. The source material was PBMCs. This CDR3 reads CASSVGSSGGTYEQYF. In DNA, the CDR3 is TGTGCCAGCAGCGTAGGTAGTAGCGGGGGGACGTACGAGCAGTACTTC.